The rows below give T cell receptor beta chains drawn from one sample of a study of cytomegalovirus exposure and HLA in healthy donors. Profiled with immunoSEQ multiplex PCR; TCRdb holds only in-frame clones, not every one. The sample records approximately 78,000 clones, about 88% being singletons. The sample consisted of PBMCs. The receptors derive from a woman between 50 and 59 years old in good health and CMV-seronegative. CDR3s include the opening cysteine and the closing phenylalanine or tryptophan.

TRBV5-6	CASSLAITGAQPQHF
TRBV5-1	CASSTGEGNSPLHF
TRBV6-5	CASSYSPISYNEQFF
TRBV5-4	CASSQSGQGTGNTIYF
TRBV5-6	CASSFSRTGGNYGYTF
TRBV6-1	CATGIRTGKYGYTF
TRBV18	CASSPPGLAGIGELFF
TRBV10-3	CAISGAPTGGGTDTQYF
TRBV11-3	CASSPLAGAYNEQFF
TRBV14	CASSQGQSSGNTIYF
TRBV5-4	CASSLGGTGEQPQHF
TRBV10-3	CAISESPGQRDGNTIYF
TRBV30	CAWSPGLANEKLFF
TRBV9	CASSVTGDMNTEAFF
TRBV5-1	CASSLEGFDTEAFF
TRBV5-8	CASSEPYGTSGEQFF
TRBV11-3	CASSSTGNIQYF
TRBV5-1	CASSPGLAGGSYNEQFF
TRBV6-5	CASSSSNEQFF
TRBV4-1	CASSQEGLNYGYTF
TRBV18	CASSPRQDFSQPQHF
TRBV4-3	CASSQEYVQGRFNEKLFF
TRBV7-9	CASSVGDRPYNEQFF
TRBV5-4	CASSLGLSGGQTDTQYF
TRBV5-1	CASSLLVNTEAFF
TRBV28	CASSLKGTGAYEQYF
TRBV28	CASSLKQNYGYTF